The 25 T cell receptor beta chains below come from one sample, sequenced in a study of response to subunit inactivated influenza vaccine. TCRdb fed the RT-PCR reads into MiXCR, producing one record per CDR3 protein. The sample includes under 950,000 distinct CDR3 sequences, around 20% of them seen just once. The sequenced sample was PBMCs from blood, obtained roughly 5 days after vaccination. The origin of the receptors is a man in his fifties or sixties who received an inactivated influenza vaccine.

This clonotype was observed a few times. The chain is built from TRBV12-3 or TRBV12-4 and TRBJ1-2; the D gene is possibly TRBD1 (6 bases). The CDR3 contains 13 residues. V lost 5 bases and J 8 bases, leaving 15 bases between the germline ends. The CDR3 protein is CASSLTGRDGYTF. The CDR3 DNA follows: TGTGCCAGCAGTCTGACAGGAAGAGACGGCTACACCTTC.

This clonotype was detected a few times. The chain links TRBV6-1 to TRBJ1-3; D gene ambiguous. From germline, CDR1 is MNHNS and CDR2 SASEGT. V was shortened by 4 bases and J by 0 bases, with 10 bases between the two germline ends. The length of the CDR3 is 15 residues. CDR3 sequence: CASSVTPNSGNTIYF. The CDR3 coding sequence is TGTGCCAGCAGTGTGACACCCAACTCTGGAAACACCATATATTTT.

This clonotype was picked up many times. V gene TRBV29-1 combines with J gene TRBJ2-2, with 9 bases lining up with TRBD1. J was trimmed by 4 bases and V by 7 bases; bases with no gene match: 10. CDR3 size: 15 residues. Germline lookup yields CDR1 SQVTM and CDR2 ANQGSEA. CDR3 DNA sequence: TGCAGCGCACAGCGAGGGACAGGGAGCACCGGGGAGCTGTTTTTT. It encodes CSAQRGTGSTGELFF.

This clonotype was detected a few times. The chain uses TRBV5-1 and TRBJ2-5; 7 bases fit TRBD1. Germline V gene sequence: CDR1 SGHRS, CDR2 YFSETQ. After removal of 4 bases from V and 2 bases from J, the junction contained 11 bases not matched to a gene. The CDR3 extends over 16 amino acids. The CDR3 is CASSPWDRALQETQYF. DNA for the CDR3: TGCGCCAGCAGCCCCTGGGACAGAGCGCTTCAAGAGACCCAGTACTTC.

The rearrangement links TRBV19 to TRBJ2-7; 12 nucleotides align to TRBD1. This CDR3 spans 15 amino acids. The germline gives CDR1 LNHDA, CDR2 SQIVND (reference sequence). Losses at the gene ends were 4 bases for V and 6 bases for J; bases not matched to a gene: 7. The CDR3 here is CASSRRKGQGAEQYF. Written as DNA, the CDR3 is TGTGCCAGTAGTAGAAGAAAGGGACAGGGGGCCGAGCAGTACTTC.

This chain uses TRBV5-1 with TRBJ1-5; perhaps TRBD1 as D (5 bases). CDR3 length equals 13 residues. Germline values: CDR1 SGHRS, CDR2 YFSETQ. V was clipped by 4 bases and J by 7 bases, with 12 bases between them. The CDR3 here is CASSKSQGQPQHF. In DNA, the CDR3 is TGCGCCAGCAGCAAATCCCAGGGCCAGCCCCAGCATTTT.

This clonotype was detected ten times or more. This chain links TRBV29-1 with TRBJ2-1; D is ambiguous. V was cut by 2 bases and J by 7 bases, with 9 bases left in between. CDR3 length equals 12 residues. The germline V gene encodes CDR1 SQVTM and CDR2 ANQGSEA. CDR3 DNA sequence: TGCAGCGTTGAAATCAGGAAGAATGAGCAGTTCTTC. Translated, it gives CSVEIRKNEQFF.

J is TRBJ2-7 and V is TRBV29-1; TRBD1 or TRBD2 may be the D gene (6 bases each). Germline V gene data show CDR1 as SQVTM and CDR2 as ANQGSEA. The CDR3 extends over 18 amino acids. The V end was cut by 2 bases, the J end by 1 base, with 24 bases between. The CDR3 nucleotides read TGCAGCGTTGAACGGGGGCGCGACCTCACGGGTGGATCCTACGAGCAGTACTTC. Its translation is CSVERGRDLTGGSYEQYF.

This clonotype has a handful of counts. The V and J genes are TRBV4-2 and TRBJ2-3, with TRBD2 matching 8 bases. The ends lost 0 bases at V and 6 bases at J; junction bases unmatched: 5. Germline values: CDR1 LGHNA, CDR2 YNFKEQ. This CDR3 comprises 15 residues. The CDR3 spells CASSQEQREFDTQYF. For the CDR3, the DNA is TGTGCCAGCAGCCAAGAACAGCGGGAGTTCGATACGCAGTATTTT.

This clonotype was counted between two and nine times. The chain recombines TRBV12-3 or TRBV12-4 with TRBJ2-3; 9 bases are a match to TRBD2. This CDR3 is built from 15 residues. V trimming: 7 bases; J trimming: 5 bases; junction bases outside the gene matches: 10. The DNA for the CDR3 is TGTGCCAGCACCTTCGGGGATAGCGGGGGAGATACGCAGTATTTT. Translated, it gives CASTFGDSGGDTQYF.

In this sample, this clonotype turned up many times. The CDR3 is CSARDGTSGGGREQFF. The CDR3 region has the DNA TGCAGTGCTAGAGATGGGACTAGCGGGGGGGGCCGTGAGCAGTTCTTC. The chain combines TRBV20-1 with TRBJ2-1; 16 positions match TRBD2. Germline CDR1 reads DFQATT; CDR2 reads SNEGSKA (reference sequence). The ends lost 0 bases at V and 9 bases at J; junction bases unmatched: 5. The CDR3 is 16 residues long.

This chain uses TRBV20-1 with TRBJ2-1; the match to TRBD2 covers 11 bases. This CDR3 comprises 14 residues. Trimming took 5 bases from V and 9 from J; bases not matched to a gene: 9. Germline V lookup: CDR1 DFQATT, CDR2 SNEGSKA (reference sequence). CDR3 protein: CSAVLAGGRGEQFF. CDR3 DNA: TGCAGTGCTGTGCTAGCGGGGGGCCGGGGTGAGCAGTTCTTC.

In its sample, this clonotype was seen a few times. The rearrangement uses TRBV28 and TRBJ2-7; D perhaps matches TRBD2 (6 bases). CDR1 and CDR2 from the germline V gene are MDHEN and SYDVKM. The V end was cut by 2 bases, the J end by 5 bases, with 13 bases between. The CDR3 consists of 14 residues. CDR3 protein: CASSLTHGGDEQYF. The CDR3 region has the DNA TGTGCCAGCAGTTTAACCCACGGCGGGGACGAGCAGTACTTC.

The J gene is TRBJ1-4, the V gene TRBV7-9; D gene uncertain. Germline V CDR1 and CDR2: SEHNR, FQNEAQ (reference sequence). V was clipped by 1 base and J by 5 bases, with 8 bases between them. This CDR3 is built from 14 residues. CDR3 bases: TGTGCCAGCAGCTTAGACGCCAGGAATGAAAAACTGTTTTTT. It translates to CASSLDARNEKLFF.

The V call is TRBV14, the J call TRBJ2-1; 9 bases are a match to TRBD2. V lost 1 base and J lost 10; bases outside the gene matches: 8. This CDR3 comprises 15 residues. Per germline, CDR1 SGHDN and CDR2 FVKESK. The CDR3 region has the DNA TGTGCCAGCAGCCAAGTAGGCGGGAGGGCTCGGGAGCAGTTCTTC. Its translation is CASSQVGGRAREQFF.

The chain recombines TRBV27 with TRBJ2-7; unclear D gene. This CDR3 contains 13 residues. Trimming removed 5 bases from V and 0 bases from J, with 8 bases in between. CDR1 and CDR2 from the germline V gene are MNHEY and SMNVEV (reference sequence). The CDR3 region has the DNA TGTGCCAGCAGTACCACCTTCTCCTACGAGCAGTACTTC. Translated: CASSTTFSYEQYF.

The J gene is TRBJ2-1, the V gene TRBV6-6, with TRBD2 as a possible D gene (6 bases). Germline V gene data show CDR1 as MNHNY and CDR2 as SVGAGI (reference sequence). V dropped 2 bases and J dropped 12 bases, with 8 bases sitting between them. CDR3 length: 11 amino acids. The CDR3 spells CASSYIGGQFF. CDR3 bases: TGTGCCAGCAGTTACATCGGGGGGCAGTTCTTC.

In this sample, this clonotype turned up a few times. The V gene is TRBV3-1, the J gene TRBJ2-7; the D gene is possibly TRBD2 (6 bases). Germline V gene data show CDR1 as LGHDT and CDR2 as YNNKEL (reference sequence). V shed 2 bases and J shed 0 bases, with 8 bases lying between them. This CDR3 comprises 14 residues. CDR3 region: CASSQRGSSYEQYF. CDR3 in DNA: TGTGCCAGCAGCCAACGGGGGAGCTCCTACGAGCAGTACTTC.

DNA of the CDR3: TGTGCCAGCAGCCCAGTAGGACTAGGGCAGTATTTT. This sequence encodes CASSPVGLGQYF. The chain joins TRBV11-2 to TRBJ2-3, with 7 positions matching TRBD2. V lost 5 bases and J lost 11; bases outside the gene matches: 7. The CDR3 is made up of 12 amino acids. From germline, CDR1 is SGHAT and CDR2 FQNNGV.

The chain carries TRBV10-2 and TRBJ1-6; D is undetermined. The CDR3 has 17 residues. The V gene lost 3 bases and the J gene lost 0 bases, with 12 bases spanning the gap. Germline V gene data show CDR1 as WSHSY and CDR2 as SAAADI. The CDR3 nucleotides read TGCGCCAGCAGTGACGGAGGCAGCACCTCCTATAATTCACCCCTCCACTTT. It translates to CASSDGGSTSYNSPLHF.

J is TRBJ2-7 and V is TRBV12-3 or TRBV12-4; 11 bases line up with TRBD1. Germline trimming cut 6 bases from V and 6 bases from J; bases unmatched to any gene: 4. There are 13 residues in the CDR3. CDR3 residues: CASRPGQGAEQYF. The CDR3 DNA reads TGTGCCAGCAGACCCGGACAGGGGGCCGAGCAGTACTTC.

This CDR3 reads CASSTRTWEGYTF. Here the CDR3 DNA reads TGTGCCAGCAGTACCCGGACTTGGGAAGGCTACACCTTC. The genes are TRBV6-1 and TRBJ1-2; D gene unclear. In germline, CDR1 is MNHNS, CDR2 SASEGT. CDR3 size: 13 residues. Trimming took off 5 bases at V and 8 bases at J, with 15 bases between the two ends.

The J gene is TRBJ1-1, the V gene TRBV12-3 or TRBV12-4; D gene unclear. V was clipped by 6 bases and J by 8 bases, with 16 bases between them. The CDR3 is made up of 13 amino acids. The CDR3 reads CASSPRAEREAFF. DNA of the CDR3: TGTGCCAGCAGCCCAAGGGCAGAAAGGGAAGCTTTCTTT.

In DNA form, the CDR3 reads TGTGCCAGCAGCTCCTCTCTAGCCCTCCACTTT. Residues: CASSSSLALHF. The chain joins TRBV7-9 to TRBJ1-6, with D unresolved. The germline V and J ends were trimmed by 4 bases and 14 bases, with 9 bases remaining between them. The CDR3 has 11 residues. Germline lookup yields CDR1 SEHNR and CDR2 FQNEAQ (reference sequence).

The J gene is TRBJ2-3, the V gene TRBV7-2; tentative D call: TRBD2 (5 bases). CDR1 is SGHTA and CDR2 is FQGNSA in the germline V gene. There are 15 residues in the CDR3. Trimming stripped 6 bases from V and 2 bases from J, with 15 bases between. The chain's CDR3 is CASRPTYGITDTQYF. The CDR3 region has the DNA TGTGCCAGCAGGCCCACTTACGGGATCACAGATACGCAGTATTTT.